Following are 24 T cell receptor beta chains from one sample sequenced in a study of blood T cell repertoires in COVID-19. Generated by immunoSEQ multiplex PCR, the TCRdb table keeps only in-frame clones and is missing some. The repertoire holds approximately 120,000 clones, with about 80% as singletons. The sequencing sample was made of peripheral blood. Receptor source: a woman between 45 and 60 years old with acute or convalescent COVID-19.

In regard to this clone: One end of the junction is discordant with germline, which a read error may explain. The chain joins TRBV7-7 to TRBJ1-2, with unresolved D. Germline V gene lookup returns CDR1 SSHAT and CDR2 FNYEAQ (reference sequence). This CDR3 has 15 amino acids. The CDR3 region is CASSLASAAHYGYTF. DNA for the CDR3: TGTGCTAGCAGCTTAGCGTCGGCAGCGCACTATGGCTACACCTTC.

V gene TRBV6-4 combines with J gene TRBJ1-2, with 9 positions matching TRBD1. This CDR3 spans 16 amino acids. J gave up 5 bases and V 6 bases, and 13 bases lay outside the gene matches. CDR1 is MRHNA, CDR2 SNTAGT, per germline. CDR3 nucleotide sequence: TGTGCCAGCAGCCCGGGACAGGGTGCGTTTGGGTATGGCTACACCTTC. Its protein product is CASSPGQGAFGYGYTF.

The chain combines TRBV19 with TRBJ1-1, with D maybe TRBD1 (5 bases). Per the germline V gene, CDR1 is LNHDA and CDR2 is SQIVND (reference sequence). Trimming shortened V by 5 bases and J by 0 bases, and 13 bases separated the two germline ends. CDR3 length: 15 residues. The CDR3 protein is CASSPQGRMNTEAFF. The CDR3 DNA reads TGTGCCAGTAGTCCCCAGGGAAGGATGAACACTGAAGCTTTCTTT.

The rearrangement links TRBV19 to TRBJ2-4, with D maybe TRBD1 (5 bases). V was shortened by 1 base and J by 1 base, with 14 bases between the two germline ends. The CDR3 is 17 residues long. Germline CDR1 is LNHDA and CDR2 is SQIVND (reference sequence). CDR3 sequence (DNA): TGTGCCAGTAGTATAGTGGTAAGGACAACGGCCAAAAACATTCAGTACTTC. Its protein is CASSIVVRTTAKNIQYF. The full variable domain, its missing parts supplied by reference TRBV19 and TRBJ2-4, is DGGITQSPKYLFRKEGQNVTLSCEQNLNHDAMYWYRQDPGQGLRLIYYSQIVNDFQKGDIAEGYSVSREKKESFPLTVTSAQKNPTAFYLCASSIVVRTTAKNIQYFGAGTRLSVL.

The rearrangement joins TRBV3-1 (or the pseudogene TRBV3-2) to TRBJ2-5; D perhaps matches TRBD1 (5 bases). The germline V and J ends were trimmed by 6 bases and 3 bases, with 11 bases remaining between them. CDR3 size: 13 residues. The germline gives CDR1 LGHDT, CDR2 YNNKEL (reference sequence). The CDR3 is CASSSTVEETQYF. As DNA, the CDR3 is TGTGCCAGCAGTTCGACAGTCGAAGAGACCCAGTACTTC.

This sequence joins TRBV28 and TRBJ1-2; D call uncertain. This CDR3 has 13 amino acids. Germline CDR1 is MDHEN and CDR2 is SYDVKM. Trimming took 8 bases from V and 0 from J, leaving 10 bases between them. The CDR3 loop is CASLTGANYGYTF. The CDR3 DNA reads TGTGCCAGCCTAACGGGAGCTAACTATGGCTACACCTTC.

This clone occurred once. The rearrangement links TRBV25-1 to TRBJ2-1, with TRBD2 matching 7 bases. The V and J ends lost 7 bases and 4 bases, in that order; junction bases with no gene match: 10. The germline V gene has CDR1 MGHDK and CDR2 SYGVNS. The CDR3 extends over 15 amino acids. The DNA of the CDR3 is TGTGCCAGCACCCCACCCGGGACTATATACAATGAGCAGTTCTTC. Its protein product is CASTPPGTIYNEQFF.

The chain uses TRBV27 and TRBJ1-4; D may be TRBD1 (6 bases). The CDR3 runs 17 residues. Germline V gene lookup returns CDR1 MNHEY and CDR2 SMNVEV (reference sequence). Trimming cost V 4 bases and J 3 bases, with 18 bases left between them. The CDR3 DNA sequence: TGTGCCAGCAGTTCTAAGGGACACCGGGGGGCTAATGAAAAACTGTTTTTT. Translated, it gives CASSSKGHRGANEKLFF.

This rearrangement joins TRBV29-1 to TRBJ2-5, with a weak D call TRBD2 (5 bases). Trimming left V 2 bases short and J 4 bases short, with 14 bases between. The CDR3 is 14 amino acids. The germline CDR1 and CDR2 sequences are SQVTM and ANQGSEA. CDR3 DNA sequence: TGCAGCGTTGAATCGGACTCCGGAGGAGAGACCCAGTACTTC. Encoded protein: CSVESDSGGETQYF.

The V call is TRBV12-3 or TRBV12-4, the J call TRBJ1-2, with D unresolved. V lost 6 bases, J lost 6 bases, and 11 bases lay in between. This CDR3 is built from 12 residues. The chain's CDR3 is CASSPNAHGYTF. The CDR3 DNA reads TGTGCCAGCAGCCCTAACGCCCATGGCTACACCTTC.

The chain couples TRBV2 to TRBJ1-5, with D possibly TRBD1 on 5 matching bases. The CDR3 runs 15 residues. V lost 8 bases, J lost 5 bases, and 19 bases lay in between. Germline CDR1 and CDR2: SNHLY and FYNNEI. Written as DNA, the CDR3 is TGTGCCAGCCACGGGGACGGGGGGTCCGATCAGCCCCAGCATTTT. It translates to CASHGDGGSDQPQHF.

J is TRBJ2-1 and V is TRBV10-3; 8 bases map to TRBD2. The ends lost 4 bases at V and 10 bases at J; junction bases unmatched: 15. CDR1 is ENHRY and CDR2 is SYGVKD in the germline V gene. This CDR3 is 16 amino acids long. The CDR3 here is CAISAGSGERNIEQFF. In DNA, the CDR3 is TGTGCCATCAGTGCGGGTAGCGGGGAACGTAATATCGAGCAGTTCTTC.

The V gene is TRBV10-2, the J gene TRBJ1-6; 9 bases are a match to TRBD1. The CDR3 has 15 residues. Per germline, CDR1 WSHSY and CDR2 SAAADI. The CDR3 loop reads CVTRAGTGYNSPLHF. Here the CDR3 DNA reads TGCGTCACCCGGGCCGGGACAGGGTATAATTCACCCCTCCACTTT.

The chain recombines TRBV4-2 with TRBJ1-2, with TRBD1 identical over 9 bases. This CDR3 has 13 amino acids. From germline, CDR1 is LGHNA and CDR2 YNFKEQ. The V and J ends lost 3 bases and 10 bases, in that order; junction bases with no gene match: 6. The CDR3 protein is CASSQGGQGDYTF. In DNA, the CDR3 is TGTGCCAGCAGCCAGGGGGGACAGGGAGACTACACCTTC.

This rearrangement joins TRBV10-1 to TRBJ1-4; D perhaps matches TRBD1 (5 bases). Germline CDR1 and CDR2: WNHNN and SYGVQD (reference sequence). The germline V and J ends were trimmed by 3 bases and 8 bases, with 10 bases remaining between them. The CDR3 consists of 13 residues. This CDR3 is CASSDRPGEKLFF. DNA for the CDR3: TGCGCCAGCAGTGACAGACCAGGGGAAAAACTGTTTTTT.

This clone was counted once. The chain uses TRBV24-1 and TRBJ2-2; perhaps TRBD1 as D (6 bases). Trimming cost V 3 bases and J 6 bases, with 16 bases left between them. Germline V gene lookup returns CDR1 KGHDR and CDR2 SFDVKD. The CDR3 consists of 16 residues. The CDR3 DNA sequence: TGTGCCACCAGTGATACAGGGATGGTGTTTCCCGGGGAGCTGTTTTTT. Its translation is CATSDTGMVFPGELFF.

This clone was seen a few times. Other DNA sequences in the sample encode the same CDR3. The V and J genes are TRBV5-4 and TRBJ2-5, with 8 bases lining up with TRBD2. V dropped 0 bases and J dropped 5; count of bases not matched to a gene: 3. CDR1 and CDR2 (germline): SGHNT, YYREEE (reference sequence). The CDR3 is made up of 14 amino acids. The CDR3 here is CASSLAGGRETQYF. The CDR3 DNA reads as TGTGCCAGCAGCTTGGCGGGGGGGCGCGAGACCCAGTACTTC.

The gene calls are TRBV4-2 and TRBJ1-2; a possible D gene is TRBD1 (6 bases). The CDR3 has 12 amino acids. Trimming pared 0 bases from V and 7 bases from J, leaving 6 bases between. Germline CDR1 is LGHNA and CDR2 is YNFKEQ. CDR3 nucleotide sequence: TGTGCCAGCAGCCAAGACAGGGGTGGCTACACCTTC. The encoded protein is CASSQDRGGYTF.

This chain links TRBV19 with TRBJ1-5; 11 bases are a match to TRBD1. With 5 bases clipped from V and 6 bases from J, the junction kept 6 bases outside the gene matches. There are 15 residues in the CDR3. Germline V lookup: CDR1 LNHDA, CDR2 SQIVND (reference sequence). DNA for the CDR3: TGTGCCAGTAGTCGTTGGGACAGGGGGGGTCAGCCCCAGCATTTT. Its translation: CASSRWDRGGQPQHF.

J is TRBJ2-7 and V is TRBV28; the D is unclear. The CDR3 is 13 amino acids. Trimming left V 2 bases short and J 3 bases short, with 8 bases between. CDR1 is MDHEN and CDR2 is SYDVKM in the germline V gene. The CDR3: CASSLEVVYEQYF. Written as DNA, the CDR3 is TGTGCCAGCAGTTTAGAAGTAGTCTACGAGCAGTACTTC.

The V and J genes are TRBV29-1 and TRBJ1-1, with D possibly being TRBD1 (5 bases). The V and J ends lost 6 bases and 6 bases respectively, with 14 bases between them. Germline values: CDR1 SQVTM, CDR2 ANQGSEA. This CDR3 comprises 12 residues. As DNA, the CDR3 is TGCAGCGTAACCAAAGGAGGGGCTGAAGCTTTCTTT. Translation gives CSVTKGGAEAFF.

The rearrangement uses TRBV19 and TRBJ2-2; D perhaps matches TRBD1 (6 bases). Between the trimmed V and J ends, which lost 3 bases and 4 bases, there was a span of 12 bases. Looked up from germline, CDR1 is LNHDA and CDR2 is SQIVND (reference sequence). The CDR3 totals 15 residues. The CDR3 DNA follows: TGTGCCAGTAGTATCTCAGGGGCGGGCACCGGGGAGCTGTTTTTT. Its protein product is CASSISGAGTGELFF.

The chain uses TRBV7-2 and TRBJ1-5; a weak D match, TRBD1 (5 bases). The CDR3 consists of 14 residues. V shed 4 bases and J shed 5 bases, with 12 bases lying between them. The germline V gene encodes CDR1 SGHTA and CDR2 FQGNSA. CDR3 residues: CASSWGGSDQPQHF. CDR3 DNA: TGTGCCAGCAGCTGGGGGGGGTCTGATCAGCCCCAGCATTTT.

The genes are TRBV28 and TRBJ2-7, with 12 bases aligning to TRBD2. Trimming removed 5 bases from V and 3 bases from J; junction bases left unmatched: 8. Per germline, CDR1 MDHEN and CDR2 SYDVKM. The CDR3 is 16 amino acids. In DNA form, the CDR3 reads TGTGCCAGCAGTCTAATGACTAGCGGGAGTTTCTACGAGCAGTACTTC. This encodes CASSLMTSGSFYEQYF.